The next 24 T cell receptor beta chains were all read from a single sample in a study of T cells in Graves' hyperthyroidism and ophthalmopathy. Authors of the study amplified TCR beta CDR3 regions from RNA transcripts. Using the HTBI primer set, a first-round RT-PCR was run on the TCR CDR3. TCRdb processed the multiplex PCR reads anew with MiXCR; each CDR3 protein has one entry. The repertoire has hundreds of thousands of distinct CDR3 sequences, 16% of them found once; the top ten carry less than 4.5%. Sequencing was performed on blood. Every receptor here comes from a woman younger than 45 with Graves' hyperthyroidism.

V usage is TRBV7-9 and J usage is TRBJ2-3; 7 bases fit TRBD2. Germline assignment: CDR1 SEHNR and CDR2 FQNEAQ (reference sequence). The CDR3 is 17 residues long. V lost 7 bases, J lost 2 bases, and 15 bases stayed unmatched. This CDR3 is CASTLAAGAGPTDTQYF. The CDR3 DNA sequence: TGTGCCAGCACCCTGGCGGCGGGAGCGGGACCCACAGATACGCAGTATTTT.

This clonotype was seen a handful of times. The chain links TRBV20-1 to TRBJ1-6, with TRBD1 identical over 10 bases. The germline V gene encodes CDR1 DFQATT and CDR2 SNEGSKA (reference sequence). V lost 0 bases to trimming and J lost 8 bases; unmatched junction nucleotides: 4. The CDR3 is 15 residues long. The CDR3 bases are TGCAGTGCTAGAGATCCGGGACAGGGGCATTCACCCCTCCACTTT. Its protein is CSARDPGQGHSPLHF.

Many counts were recorded for this clonotype. The V call is TRBV30, the J call TRBJ1-2; no definite D call. The CDR3 spans 12 residues. Trimming cost V 2 bases and J 4 bases, with 8 bases left between them. Germline V gene data show CDR1 as GTSNPN and CDR2 as SVGIG (reference sequence). CDR3 DNA sequence: TGTGCCTGGAGTAGAGGCTCCTATGGCTACACCTTC. It translates to CAWSRGSYGYTF.

This rearrangement joins TRBV4-1 to TRBJ2-1; TRBD2 matches at 10 bases. The CDR3 is 17 residues long. Germline assignment: CDR1 MGHRA and CDR2 YSYEKL. Germline trimming cut 1 base from V and 1 base from J; bases unmatched to any gene: 4. CDR3: CASSQATSGASYNEQFF. Here the CDR3 DNA reads TGCGCCAGCAGCCAAGCAACTAGCGGGGCATCCTACAATGAGCAGTTCTTC.

This clonotype has only a few counts. CDR3 protein: CASIHGGNGYTF. The CDR3 region has the DNA TGTGCCAGCATCCATGGAGGAAATGGCTACACCTTC. The chain employs TRBV6-1 and TRBJ1-2, with D uncertain. Germline V gene data show CDR1 as MNHNS and CDR2 as SASEGT. This CDR3 contains 12 residues. V lost 7 bases and J 6 bases, leaving 12 bases between the germline ends.

The chain recombines TRBV5-1 with TRBJ2-3; D tentatively fits TRBD1 or TRBD2 (5 bases each). The germline V gene encodes CDR1 SGHRS and CDR2 YFSETQ. This CDR3 is 13 amino acids long. Trimming stripped 3 bases from V and 8 bases from J, with 13 bases between. Written as DNA, the CDR3 is TGCGCCAGCAGCTGGGGGATCTCAGGTACGCAGTATTTT. Amino acid sequence: CASSWGISGTQYF. The variable domain in full, with the rest retrieved from reference TRBV5-1 and TRBJ2-3, is KAGVTQTPRYLIKTRGQQVTLSCSPISGHRSVSWYQQTPGQGLQFLFEYFSETQRNKGNFPGRFSGRQFSNSRSEMNVSTLELGDSALYLCASSWGISGTQYFGPGTRLTVL.

Ten or more counts support this clonotype. V gene TRBV9 combines with J gene TRBJ2-1, with unresolved D. This CDR3 is built from 13 residues. The germline V gene has CDR1 SGDLS and CDR2 YYNGEE. The V and J ends lost 3 bases and 5 bases respectively, with 9 bases between them. The CDR3 region has the DNA TGTGCCAGCAGCGCCAAAGTAGACAATGAGCAGTTCTTC. This codes for CASSAKVDNEQFF.

The sample holds many counts of this clonotype. The J gene is TRBJ2-1, the V gene TRBV27; 7 bases agree with TRBD2. This CDR3 is built from 17 residues. V shed 6 bases and J 4 bases; nucleotides not matched to a gene: 15. Germline loops: CDR1 MNHEY, CDR2 SMNVEV (reference sequence). CDR3 region: CASRGVAGATYYNEQFF. In nucleotides, the CDR3 is TGTGCCAGCAGGGGAGTAGCGGGCGCGACTTATTACAATGAGCAGTTCTTC.

A word on this clonotype: This may be a read error, as it is one base from a much larger clone. The J gene is TRBJ1-4, the V gene TRBV6-2 or TRBV6-3; the D is unclear. CDR3 size: 16 residues. Germline lookup yields CDR1 MNHEY and CDR2 SVGEGT. The germline V and J ends were trimmed by 2 bases and 2 bases, with 12 bases remaining between them. Written as DNA, the CDR3 is TGTGCCAGCAGTTACGCGTCAGGTGGCACTAATGAAAAACTGTTTTTT. It specifies CASSYASGGTNEKLFF.

This clonotype occurred many times. The genes are TRBV30 and TRBJ2-2, with a weak D call TRBD1 (5 bases). This CDR3 region has 15 residues. Trimming pared 1 base from V and 1 base from J, leaving 10 bases between. CDR1 GTSNPN and CDR2 SVGIG come from the germline V gene (reference sequence). The CDR3 sequence is CAWSALGQNTGELFF. CDR3 nucleotides: TGTGCCTGGAGTGCGCTCGGACAGAACACCGGGGAGCTGTTTTTT.

A few counts support this clonotype. The V call is TRBV10-3, the J call TRBJ1-2; 9 nucleotides agree with TRBD1. Germline trimming cut 2 bases from V and 3 bases from J; bases unmatched to any gene: 7. Germline CDR1 is ENHRY and CDR2 is SYGVKD. The CDR3 is 16 amino acids. The CDR3 DNA reads as TGTGCCATCAGTGAGCCGGACAGGACAGGGGACTATGGCTACACCTTC. Its protein product is CAISEPDRTGDYGYTF.

This clonotype appeared a few times. The chain recombines TRBV7-3 with TRBJ2-7; no definite D call. The germline CDR1 and CDR2 sequences are SGHTA and FQGTGA. Deletions cut 0 bases from V and 7 bases from J, with 13 bases between. The CDR3 consists of 14 residues. The CDR3 loop reads CASSLTGALVEQYF. In DNA form, the CDR3 reads TGTGCCAGCAGCTTAACAGGCGCCTTGGTGGAGCAGTACTTC.

The rearrangement uses TRBV11-2 and TRBJ2-1; weak D call: TRBD2 (5 bases). Germline CDR1 and CDR2: SGHAT and FQNNGV. V gave up 3 bases and J gave up 5 bases, with 11 bases separating them. This CDR3 has 14 residues. DNA of the CDR3: TGTGCCAGCAGCTTGGTGAGGGAGAACAATGAGCAGTTCTTC. This gives the protein CASSLVRENNEQFF.

With respect to this clonotype: A much larger clone differs by one base, so this may be a read error. The V call is TRBV11-2, the J call TRBJ1-2, with a weak D call TRBD1 (5 bases). Trimming left V 5 bases short and J 5 bases short, with 15 bases between. The CDR3 has 14 residues. In germline, CDR1 is SGHAT, CDR2 FQNNGV. This CDR3 is CASSPREALYGYTF. CDR3 bases: TGTGCCAGCAGCCCCAGGGAGGCGCTGTATGGCTACACCTTC.

Ten or more counts support this clonotype. CDR3 region: CASSQTESTEAFF. CDR3 sequence (DNA): TGTGCCAGCTCACAGACAGAGTCCACTGAAGCTTTCTTT. This chain links TRBV18 with TRBJ1-1; TRBD1 might be the D (5 bases). The CDR3 consists of 13 residues. The germline V gene encodes CDR1 KGHSH and CDR2 LQKENI. Deletions cut 4 bases from V and 4 bases from J, with 10 bases between.

This clonotype showed up many times. This chain joins TRBV11-3 and TRBJ2-5; D might be TRBD1 or TRBD2, each matching 5 bases. CDR1 SGHNT and CDR2 YENEEA come from the germline V gene. Trimming left V 1 base short and J 3 bases short, with 15 bases between. CDR3 size: 16 residues. The CDR3 is CASSLGRDEGEETQYF. CDR3 DNA: TGTGCCAGCAGCTTAGGCCGGGACGAGGGAGAAGAGACCCAGTACTTC.

This clonotype was recorded at least ten times. This chain joins TRBV5-1 and TRBJ1-2; TRBD1 is a possible D gene (6 bases). Per the germline V gene, CDR1 is SGHRS and CDR2 is YFSETQ. This CDR3 contains 13 residues. V lost 4 bases, J lost 8 bases, and 15 bases lay in between. The CDR3 DNA is TGCGCCAGCAGCGGGACAAACAGGGAAGGCTACACCTTC. It yields the protein CASSGTNREGYTF.

This clonotype occurred many times. The rearrangement joins TRBV6-1 to TRBJ2-3, with TRBD2 matching 14 bases. CDR1 is MNHNS and CDR2 is SASEGT in the germline V gene. V trimming: 5 bases; J trimming: 5 bases; junction bases outside the gene matches: 6. The CDR3 has 16 amino acids. CDR3 in amino acids: CASSQGLAGVGDTQYF. CDR3 nucleotides: TGTGCCAGCAGTCAGGGACTAGCGGGAGTGGGAGATACGCAGTATTTT.

The V gene is TRBV4-2, the J gene TRBJ2-7; D possibly corresponds to TRBD2 (6 bases). The germline V gene has CDR1 LGHNA and CDR2 YNFKEQ. V shed 0 bases and J shed 0 bases, with 15 bases lying between them. This CDR3 has 17 amino acids. The CDR3 DNA reads as TGTGCCAGCAGCCAAGAGGGGGGACTCCAATTCTCCTACGAGCAGTACTTC. It specifies CASSQEGGLQFSYEQYF.

V and J are TRBV3-1 and TRBJ2-5; D is uncertain. Trimming removed 0 bases from V and 13 bases from J, with 9 bases in between. Germline lookup yields CDR1 LGHDT and CDR2 YNNKEL (reference sequence). This CDR3 is built from 11 residues. For the CDR3, the DNA is TGTGCCAGCAGCCAAGACGGGTCCCTGTACTTC. As protein: CASSQDGSLYF.

With respect to this clonotype: A much larger clone lies one base from this, so it may be a read error. The chain joins TRBV7-8 to TRBJ2-1; 13 bases line up with TRBD2. Germline V gives CDR1 SGHVS, CDR2 FQNEAQ. The CDR3 is made up of 16 amino acids. V lost 4 bases and J lost 8; bases outside the gene matches: 8. CDR3 nucleotide sequence: TGTGCCAGCAGCTCTGATACTAGCGGGAGGGCCTATGAGCAGTTCTTC. This gives the protein CASSSDTSGRAYEQFF.

This clonotype was recorded a few times. Given a much more abundant clone one base away, this may be a read error. V and J are TRBV12-3 or TRBV12-4 and TRBJ2-7; D is unresolved. This CDR3 region has 13 residues. The CDR3 region has the DNA TGTGCCAGCAGTTTTGACATCTCCTACGGGCAGTACTTC. Translation gives CASSFDISYGQYF.

Only one count was recorded for this clonotype. V usage is TRBV7-6 and J usage is TRBJ1-2; D not resolved. The CDR3 consists of 14 residues. The germline V gene has CDR1 SGHVS and CDR2 FNYEAQ. V lost 5 bases and J lost 4, with 14 bases in between. CDR3 region: CASSTRRHSYGYTF. The CDR3 DNA sequence: TGTGCCAGCAGCACGAGGCGACATAGCTATGGCTACACCTTC.

Ten or more counts support this clonotype. The rearrangement links TRBV30 to TRBJ1-1, with TRBD1 as a possible D gene (6 bases). Between the trimmed V and J ends, which lost 2 bases and 7 bases, there was a span of 20 bases. CDR3 length: 15 residues. The germline CDR1 and CDR2 sequences are GTSNPN and SVGIG (reference sequence). The CDR3 nucleotides are TGTGCCTGGAGTCTAGGGGGGGCGCGGGGTGGTGAAGCTTTCTTT. Encoded protein: CAWSLGGARGGEAFF. Based on the CDR3 plus reference TRBV30 and TRBJ1-1, the full variable domain is SQTIHQWPATLVQPVGSPLSLECTVEGTSNPNLYWYRQAAGRGLQLLFYSVGIGQISSEVPQNLSASRPQDRQFILSSKKLLLSDSGFYLCAWSLGGARGGEAFFGQGTRLTVV.